Reported below is one TCR beta chain. Its antigen is unknown. Libraries were prepared by immunoSEQ multiplex PCR; TCRdb keeps only in-frame clonotypes and omits some of them. This sample has some 2,000,000 clones; 90% to 95% occur once, and the top ten carry 0.13%. This sample was taken from a study of shared clonotypes between healthy human individuals. Study details: Researchers drew samples from a couple of women and a few men aged 18 to 49. Study-wide results and limits: Even with large depth, rarefaction showed that sorted-subset sequencing was incomplete.

Germline-derived CDR1 and CDR2 are SGHVS and FNYEAQ. CDR3 size: 17 residues. The germline V and J ends were trimmed by 6 bases and 6 bases, with 23 bases remaining between them. The J gene is TRBJ2-2, the V gene TRBV7-6; D is perhaps TRBD2 (5 bases). Sequencing was performed on naive CD4+ T cells sorted from blood. Sample subset: CD45RA+ positively selected. This clonotype originated in a young man in good health. CDR3 residues: CASSLAGGTSGPGELFF. As DNA, the CDR3 is TGTGCCAGCAGTCTAGCCGGAGGAACTAGTGGGCCCGGGGAGCTGTTTTTT.